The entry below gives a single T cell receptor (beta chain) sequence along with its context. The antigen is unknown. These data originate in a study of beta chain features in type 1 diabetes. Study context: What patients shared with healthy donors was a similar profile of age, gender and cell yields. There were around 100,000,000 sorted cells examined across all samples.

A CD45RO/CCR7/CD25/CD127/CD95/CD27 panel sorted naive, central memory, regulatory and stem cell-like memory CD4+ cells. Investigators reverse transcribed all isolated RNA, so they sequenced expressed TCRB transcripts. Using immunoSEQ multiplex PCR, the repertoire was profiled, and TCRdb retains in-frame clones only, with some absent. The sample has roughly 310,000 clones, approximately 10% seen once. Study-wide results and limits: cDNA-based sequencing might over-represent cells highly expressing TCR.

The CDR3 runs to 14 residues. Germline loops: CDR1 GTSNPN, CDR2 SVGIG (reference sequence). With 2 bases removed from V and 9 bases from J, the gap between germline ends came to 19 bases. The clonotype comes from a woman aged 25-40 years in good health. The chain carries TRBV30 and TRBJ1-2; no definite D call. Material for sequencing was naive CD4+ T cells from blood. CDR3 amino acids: CAWSFAQESYRYTF. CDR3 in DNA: TGTGCCTGGAGTTTCGCCCAAGAGTCGTACCGCTACACCTTC.